This is a list of T cell receptor beta chains from one sample in a study of radiotherapy plus CTLA-4 blockade in lung cancer. TCRdb's table, derived via immunoSEQ multiplex PCR, lists solely in-frame clones and lacks some. The sample lists tens of thousands of clones; 70% to 90% were seen once. Material: peripheral blood, obtained from a patient treated with radiotherapy plus ipilimumab. The receptors here all came from a human donor with non-small cell lung cancer whose response to radiotherapy plus ipilimumab could not be evaluated. Both conserved end residues are part of each CDR3. The D gene is left open where the match is weak. Clone sizes are given selectively: once, few, many, or a class where the clone is expanded.

d_gene: TRBD1
j_gene: TRBJ2-3
v_gene: TRBV5-6
abundance: .
CDR3nt: TGTGCCAGCAGCTTCCGGACAGGGCTCACAGATACGCAGTATTTT
CDR3aa: CASSFRTGLTDTQYF

d_gene: .
j_gene: TRBJ2-7
v_gene: TRBV13
abundance: .
CDR3nt: TGTGCCAGCAGCCTTGCTAGCTCCTACGAGCAGTACTTC
CDR3aa: CASSLASSYEQYF

d_gene: .
j_gene: TRBJ1-2
v_gene: TRBV6-5
abundance: .
CDR3nt: TGTGCCAGCAGTTACTCTCCCAACAGGGTGAGCTATGGCTACACCTTC
CDR3aa: CASSYSPNRVSYGYTF

d_gene: .
j_gene: TRBJ1-1
v_gene: TRBV6-1
abundance: few
CDR3nt: TGTGCCAGCAGTGATCAGGGAGGGACTGAAGCTTTCTTT
CDR3aa: CASSDQGGTEAFF

d_gene: TRBD1
j_gene: TRBJ2-7
v_gene: TRBV7-8
abundance: few
CDR3nt: TGTGCCAGCAACCCCTCGGGACAGGAATCCTTTCGGGCCACCTACGAGCAGTACTTC
CDR3aa: CASNPSGQESFRATYEQYF

d_gene: TRBD1
j_gene: TRBJ1-2
v_gene: TRBV19
abundance: .
CDR3nt: TGTGCCAGTAGTTCCCGGACAGGGGGAGGCTATGGCTACACCTTC
CDR3aa: CASSSRTGGGYGYTF

d_gene: .
j_gene: TRBJ1-2
v_gene: TRBV4-1
abundance: .
CDR3nt: TGCGCCAGCAGCCAAGACATCTGGGGCCCCCCACGCGGAGGCTACACCTTC
CDR3aa: CASSQDIWGPPRGGYTF

d_gene: .
j_gene: TRBJ2-1
v_gene: TRBV19
abundance: .
CDR3nt: TGTGCCAGTAGTACCCCGGGAGTCGTATGGGAGCAGTTCTTC
CDR3aa: CASSTPGVVWEQFF

d_gene: .
j_gene: TRBJ2-5
v_gene: TRBV19
abundance: .
CDR3nt: TGTGCCAGTAAACGGAACTCAGCGGGCGGGGAGACCCAGTACTTC
CDR3aa: CASKRNSAGGETQYF

d_gene: TRBD1
j_gene: TRBJ2-7
v_gene: TRBV5-8
abundance: .
CDR3nt: TGTGCCAGCAGCTGGGGGACAGGGGTAATGAAGGAGCAGTACTTC
CDR3aa: CASSWGTGVMKEQYF

d_gene: .
j_gene: TRBJ2-3
v_gene: TRBV7-2
abundance: .
CDR3nt: TGTGCCAGCAGCCGTACCAGGGGCCCCACAGATACGCAGTATTTT
CDR3aa: CASSRTRGPTDTQYF

d_gene: TRBD2
j_gene: TRBJ2-4
v_gene: TRBV19
abundance: .
CDR3nt: TGTGCCAGCCGACTAGCGGGAGGGCCCAAAAACATTCAGTACTTC
CDR3aa: CASRLAGGPKNIQYF

d_gene: .
j_gene: TRBJ2-2
v_gene: TRBV27
abundance: few
CDR3nt: TGTGCCAGCAGCCTCACCGGGGAGCTGTTTTTT
CDR3aa: CASSLTGELFF

d_gene: TRBD1
j_gene: TRBJ2-3
v_gene: TRBV18
abundance: .
CDR3nt: TGTGCCAGCTCACCACGACAGGGTATAACAGATACGCAGTATTTT
CDR3aa: CASSPRQGITDTQYF

d_gene: TRBD1
j_gene: TRBJ2-2
v_gene: TRBV28
abundance: .
CDR3nt: TGTGCCAGCAGTTCTCGGACAGGGGTGGCCGGGGAGCTGTTTTTT
CDR3aa: CASSSRTGVAGELFF

d_gene: .
j_gene: TRBJ2-5
v_gene: TRBV9
abundance: .
CDR3nt: TGTGCCAGCAGCGTCAGGACGGGCGCCAGCGGCCAAGAGACCCAGTACTTC
CDR3aa: CASSVRTGASGQETQYF

d_gene: .
j_gene: TRBJ2-7
v_gene: TRBV28
abundance: .
CDR3nt: TGTGCCAGCACCAACCCAGCATCCGGGACCTACGAGCAGTACTTC
CDR3aa: CASTNPASGTYEQYF

d_gene: TRBD1
j_gene: TRBJ1-1
v_gene: TRBV5-1
abundance: .
CDR3nt: TGCGCCAGCAGCTTTGAACCGGGACAGGGGGCTTTCTTT
CDR3aa: CASSFEPGQGAFF

d_gene: .
j_gene: TRBJ1-4
v_gene: TRBV7-2
abundance: .
CDR3nt: TGTGCCAGCAGCCCCGGGGTCTCAAATGAAAAACTGTTTTTT
CDR3aa: CASSPGVSNEKLFF

d_gene: .
j_gene: TRBJ1-6
v_gene: TRBV15
abundance: .
CDR3nt: TGTGCCACCAAACCGGCCCTCTTGAGGGATATCAATAATTCACCCCTCCACTTT
CDR3aa: CATKPALLRDINNSPLHF

d_gene: TRBD2
j_gene: TRBJ2-7
v_gene: TRBV9
abundance: .
CDR3nt: TGTGCCAGCAGCGTAGGTGCCGGGACTAGCCCCCGCGAGCAGTACTTC
CDR3aa: CASSVGAGTSPREQYF

d_gene: .
j_gene: TRBJ2-7
v_gene: TRBV7-2
abundance: once
CDR3nt: TGTGCCAGCCTGGGGGGTTACGAGCAGTACTTC
CDR3aa: CASLGGYEQYF

d_gene: TRBD1
j_gene: TRBJ2-5
v_gene: TRBV9
abundance: once
CDR3nt: TGTGCCAGCAGCCCCCTTGTGGGTGAAGGGGGCCCCCAAGAGACCCAGTACTTC
CDR3aa: CASSPLVGEGGPQETQYF

d_gene: .
j_gene: TRBJ1-3
v_gene: TRBV6-1
abundance: .
CDR3nt: TGTGCCAGCACAAGGGACAACTCTGGAAACACCATATATTTT
CDR3aa: CASTRDNSGNTIYF

d_gene: TRBD1
j_gene: TRBJ1-2
v_gene: TRBV7-2
abundance: .
CDR3nt: TGCGCCAGCAGCTCGGGCCCCGGACAGGGCCCGAGGTATGGCTACACCTTC
CDR3aa: CASSSGPGQGPRYGYTF

d_gene: TRBD1
j_gene: TRBJ2-2
v_gene: TRBV29-1
abundance: .
CDR3nt: TGCAGCGCCCGAACGGGACAGGGGGCAAGCACTAACACCGGGGAGCTGTTTTTT
CDR3aa: CSARTGQGASTNTGELFF

d_gene: .
j_gene: TRBJ1-1
v_gene: TRBV19
abundance: .
CDR3nt: TGTGCCAGTATACCTCTGGACAGAAACACTGAAGCTTTCTTT
CDR3aa: CASIPLDRNTEAFF

d_gene: .
j_gene: TRBJ2-1
v_gene: TRBV21-1
abundance: .
CDR3nt: TGTGCCAGCAGCCGGGACAACTGCGCCAATGAGCAGTTCTTC
CDR3aa: CASSRDNCANEQFF

d_gene: TRBD2
j_gene: TRBJ2-3
v_gene: TRBV5-1
abundance: .
CDR3nt: TGCGCCAGCAGCTCGGGGACTAGCGGGGGCACAGATACGCAGTATTTT
CDR3aa: CASSSGTSGGTDTQYF

d_gene: .
j_gene: TRBJ2-2
v_gene: TRBV11-2
abundance: .
CDR3nt: TGTGCCAGCAGCTTAGATACGGTGGCCGGGGAGCTGTTTTTT
CDR3aa: CASSLDTVAGELFF

d_gene: TRBD1
j_gene: TRBJ2-7
v_gene: TRBV6-6
abundance: .
CDR3nt: TGTGCCAGCAGTTACTCGACGGGACAGGGATCCTACGAGCAGTACTTC
CDR3aa: CASSYSTGQGSYEQYF

d_gene: TRBD2
j_gene: TRBJ2-5
v_gene: TRBV20-1
abundance: .
CDR3nt: TGCAGTGCTAGAACCCGGGGGGCCCAGTACTTC
CDR3aa: CSARTRGAQYF

d_gene: .
j_gene: TRBJ1-2
v_gene: TRBV6-5
abundance: few
CDR3nt: TGTGCCAGCAGTTCTTATGACTTGTTGACCTTC
CDR3aa: CASSSYDLLTF

d_gene: TRBD1
j_gene: TRBJ1-2
v_gene: TRBV7-2
abundance: .
CDR3nt: TGTGCCAGCAGCTTAGTTTGGACAGGGGACGGCTACACCTTC
CDR3aa: CASSLVWTGDGYTF

d_gene: .
j_gene: TRBJ2-7
v_gene: TRBV18
abundance: .
CDR3nt: TGTGCCAGCTCATGGGGCGGAACCTACGAGCAGTACTTC
CDR3aa: CASSWGGTYEQYF

d_gene: TRBD2
j_gene: TRBJ2-7
v_gene: TRBV30
abundance: .
CDR3nt: TGTGCCTGGAGTGTACCTGGCGGGAGCGCCGAGCAGTACTTC
CDR3aa: CAWSVPGGSAEQYF

d_gene: .
j_gene: TRBJ1-2
v_gene: TRBV30
abundance: .
CDR3nt: TGTGCCTCGGGGAGCGGCTATGGCTACACCTTC
CDR3aa: CASGSGYGYTF

d_gene: .
j_gene: TRBJ2-1
v_gene: TRBV11-2
abundance: .
CDR3nt: TGTGCCAGCAGCCTCCGGGACTCACGCTACAATGAGCAGTTCTTC
CDR3aa: CASSLRDSRYNEQFF

d_gene: .
j_gene: TRBJ1-3
v_gene: TRBV28
abundance: .
CDR3nt: TGTGCCAGCGGCTCAGGGTCCCCTGGAAACACCATATATTTT
CDR3aa: CASGSGSPGNTIYF

d_gene: .
j_gene: TRBJ2-5
v_gene: TRBV7-9
abundance: .
CDR3nt: TGTGCCAGCAGCTCGAATTTGGGGACTGTGACCCAGTACTTC
CDR3aa: CASSSNLGTVTQYF

d_gene: .
j_gene: TRBJ2-3
v_gene: TRBV7-8
abundance: .
CDR3nt: TGTGCCAGCAGCTCCGGGCCGGGGGTCCCAGATACGCAGTATTTT
CDR3aa: CASSSGPGVPDTQYF

d_gene: TRBD1
j_gene: TRBJ1-6
v_gene: TRBV6-4
abundance: once
CDR3nt: TGTGCCAGCGGACAGGGTAATGGACCCCTCCACTTT
CDR3aa: CASGQGNGPLHF

d_gene: .
j_gene: TRBJ2-1
v_gene: TRBV10-3
abundance: .
CDR3nt: TGTGCCACCCAGGGAGGAGATTACAATGAGCAGTTCTTC
CDR3aa: CATQGGDYNEQFF

d_gene: .
j_gene: TRBJ1-2
v_gene: TRBV7-9
abundance: .
CDR3nt: TGTGCCAGCAGCTTAGAGGCAGGGGATTTTTATGGCTACACCTTC
CDR3aa: CASSLEAGDFYGYTF

d_gene: TRBD1
j_gene: TRBJ1-6
v_gene: TRBV7-6
abundance: .
CDR3nt: TGTGCCAGCAGCACGCGGACAGGGTATAATTCACCCCTCCACTTT
CDR3aa: CASSTRTGYNSPLHF

d_gene: TRBD2
j_gene: TRBJ2-5
v_gene: TRBV5-1
abundance: .
CDR3nt: TGCGCCAGCAGCTTGAGCCATCTAGCGGTCCAAGAGACCCAGTACTTC
CDR3aa: CASSLSHLAVQETQYF

d_gene: TRBD2
j_gene: TRBJ2-7
v_gene: TRBV9
abundance: .
CDR3nt: TGTGCCAGCAGCGCCACGACTAGCGGGTTTTCCTACGAGCAGTACTTC
CDR3aa: CASSATTSGFSYEQYF

d_gene: .
j_gene: TRBJ2-5
v_gene: TRBV7-2
abundance: .
CDR3nt: TGTGCCAGCAACCTAGGGGTTAGGGTTGAGACCCAGTACTTC
CDR3aa: CASNLGVRVETQYF

d_gene: TRBD1
j_gene: TRBJ2-5
v_gene: TRBV28
abundance: few
CDR3nt: TGTGCTTCCGGGACAGGGGTTAAAGAGACCCAGTACTTC
CDR3aa: CASGTGVKETQYF

d_gene: .
j_gene: TRBJ1-6
v_gene: TRBV19
abundance: .
CDR3nt: TGTGCCAGTAGTTTAGGACAGATAGATTCACCCCTCCACTTT
CDR3aa: CASSLGQIDSPLHF

d_gene: .
j_gene: TRBJ1-2
v_gene: TRBV10-2
abundance: .
CDR3nt: TGCGCCAGCGCTCCCTTCCAGGGATCTAACTATGGCTACACCTTC
CDR3aa: CASAPFQGSNYGYTF

d_gene: TRBD2
j_gene: TRBJ2-1
v_gene: TRBV28
abundance: .
CDR3nt: TGTGCCAGCAGATCCCTAGCGGGGTCCAATGAGCAGTTCTTC
CDR3aa: CASRSLAGSNEQFF

d_gene: TRBD2
j_gene: TRBJ2-1
v_gene: TRBV5-1
abundance: .
CDR3nt: TGCGCCAGCAGCTTGGTGTCTAGCGGGAAATCCTACAATGAGCAGTTCTTC
CDR3aa: CASSLVSSGKSYNEQFF

d_gene: TRBD2
j_gene: TRBJ2-1
v_gene: TRBV4-3
abundance: .
CDR3nt: TGCGCCAGCAGCCAAGATCCCACTAGCGGGGCTTACAATGAGCAGTTCTTC
CDR3aa: CASSQDPTSGAYNEQFF

d_gene: .
j_gene: TRBJ1-2
v_gene: TRBV13
abundance: once
CDR3nt: TGTGCCAGCAACATTAGGACGCTCCGAGGGGGCTACACCTTC
CDR3aa: CASNIRTLRGGYTF

d_gene: TRBD2
j_gene: TRBJ2-7
v_gene: TRBV28
abundance: .
CDR3nt: TGTGCCAGCAGTTTACCTAGCGGGACCTACGAGCAGTACTTC
CDR3aa: CASSLPSGTYEQYF

d_gene: TRBD2
j_gene: TRBJ2-1
v_gene: TRBV27
abundance: .
CDR3nt: TGTGCCAGCACCTGGACTAGCGGGAGGGGGAATGAGCAGTTCTTC
CDR3aa: CASTWTSGRGNEQFF

d_gene: TRBD1
j_gene: TRBJ1-2
v_gene: TRBV4-1
abundance: .
CDR3nt: TGCGCCAGCAGCCAAGAGGGGGCACAGGGGGCTTTTGGCTACACCTTC
CDR3aa: CASSQEGAQGAFGYTF

d_gene: .
j_gene: TRBJ2-7
v_gene: TRBV7-7
abundance: .
CDR3nt: TGTGCCAGCACCTTAAAGACTAGGCGGGAGCAGTACTTC
CDR3aa: CASTLKTRREQYF

d_gene: .
j_gene: TRBJ2-4
v_gene: TRBV9
abundance: .
CDR3nt: TGTGCCAGCAGCCCCACGTGGGCAGGGGCCAAAAACATTCAGTACTTC
CDR3aa: CASSPTWAGAKNIQYF